These 8 T cell receptor beta chains were all obtained from the same sample, sequenced in a study of blood T cell repertoires in COVID-19. The table came from immunoSEQ multiplex PCR; TCRdb's copy has only in-frame clones and leaves some out. This sample has about 280,000 clones; about 83% occur once, and the top ten carry about 5.5%. The sequenced sample was PBMCs or T cells enriched from blood (not recorded which). Receptors were obtained from a middle-aged woman who had recovered from COVID-19.

The chain has TRBV28 and TRBJ1-2, with a weak D call TRBD1 (5 bases). Germline CDR1 MDHEN, CDR2 SYDVKM. Trimming cost V 5 bases and J 8 bases, with 12 bases left between them. CDR3 size: 12 residues. CDR3 bases: TGTGCCAGCAGTCTAGAAGCAGGGGGCTACACCTTC. It specifies CASSLEAGGYTF.

The V gene is TRBV7-2, the J gene TRBJ1-4; unclear D gene. Trimming took 2 bases from V and 8 from J, leaving 15 bases between them. This CDR3 is built from 15 residues. Germline CDR1 is SGHTA and CDR2 is FQGNSA. CDR3 in DNA: TGTGCCAGCAGCTTATCGGGAGTACGGGGAGAAAAACTGTTTTTT. As protein: CASSLSGVRGEKLFF. The complete variable domain, with remaining parts taken from reference TRBV7-2 and TRBJ1-4, reads GAGVSQSPSNKVTEKGKDVELRCDPISGHTALYWYRQSLGQGLEFLIYFQGNSAPDKSGLPSDRFSAERTGGSVSTLTIQRTQQEDSAVYLCASSLSGVRGEKLFFGSGTQLSVL.

CDR3 DNA sequence: TGTGCCAGCAGCTTAAACAGCGGGAGGGCCGGAAATACGCAGTATTTT. It yields the protein CASSLNSGRAGNTQYF. V and J are TRBV7-3 and TRBJ2-3; 10 nucleotides line up with TRBD2. V dropped 1 base and J dropped 7; count of bases not matched to a gene: 8. CDR3 length equals 16 residues. Germline CDR1 and CDR2: SGHTA and FQGTGA.

This sequence joins TRBV3-1 (or the pseudogene TRBV3-2) and TRBJ2-7; no clear D gene. From germline, CDR1 is LGHDT and CDR2 YNNKEL (reference sequence). The CDR3 covers 19 residues. V dropped 1 base and J dropped 5 bases, with 27 bases sitting between them. This chain's CDR3 is CASSQGFRGTPNQHDEQYF. The CDR3 coding sequence is TGTGCCAGCAGCCAAGGGTTCCGAGGAACTCCCAACCAACATGACGAGCAGTACTTC.

V usage is TRBV29-1 and J usage is TRBJ1-2, with 7 nucleotides matching TRBD1. CDR1 is SQVTM, CDR2 ANQGSEA, per germline. Trimming at V came to 6 bases and at J to 4 bases, leaving 5 bases not matched to a gene. CDR3 size: 12 residues. CDR3 DNA: TGCAGCGTGCCGACAGGGCTCTATGGCTACACCTTC. Translation: CSVPTGLYGYTF.

This chain uses TRBV12-3 or TRBV12-4 with TRBJ2-7; no clear D. CDR3 length: 11 amino acids. The V gene lost 7 bases and the J gene lost 3 bases, with 7 bases spanning the gap. The CDR3 DNA reads TGTGCCAGCATGCGTAACTACGAGCAGTACTTC. This gives the protein CASMRNYEQYF.

This clone was seen only once. This sequence joins TRBV7-9 and TRBJ1-4, with D possibly TRBD1 on 5 matching bases. V lost 5 bases and J lost 0, with 13 bases in between. The CDR3 extends over 16 amino acids. Germline CDR1 and CDR2: SEHNR and FQNEAQ (reference sequence). CDR3 DNA sequence: TGTGCCAGCAGCATCCCACAGGAAGCAACTAATGAAAAACTGTTTTTT. Translated: CASSIPQEATNEKLFF. Complete variable domain (other parts from reference TRBV7-9 and TRBJ1-4): DTGVSQNPRHKITKRGQNVTFRCDPISEHNRLYWYRQTLGQGPEFLTYFQNEAQLEKSRLLSDRFSAERPKGSFSTLEIQRTEQGDSAMYLCASSIPQEATNEKLFFGSGTQLSVL.

The rearrangement joins TRBV11-2 to TRBJ1-1; maybe TRBD1 (5 bases). Trimming pared 2 bases from V and 3 bases from J, leaving 10 bases between. The CDR3 has 14 amino acids. Germline CDR1 reads SGHAT; CDR2 reads FQNNGV. The CDR3 loop reads CASSLKGLDTEAFF. CDR3 nucleotide sequence: TGTGCCAGCAGCTTAAAGGGGCTGGACACTGAAGCTTTCTTT.